These 27 T cell receptor beta chains were all obtained from the same sample, sequenced in a study of blood T cells in healthy people across ages (dated by TCRdb to between 2014 and 2016). Library method: 5' RACE. The sequencer listed for this sample is Illumina HiSeq 2500. The second PCR ran for roughly 7 to 11 cycles and used a J-beta primer mix along with a sample-barcoded 5' primer. TCRdb reanalyzed the raw reads on its own, using fastp at Q25 for trimming and MiXCR for clone calling, and kept in-frame beta chains. CDR3 protein sequences are deduplicated, and each keeps its most common genes and DNA. For this sample there are approximately 350,000 distinct CDR3 sequences; about half appear just once. Roughly 51% of the sample belongs to the ten largest clones. Sequencing was done on a sample of blood. The receptor set was obtained from a man in his sixties in good health.

This chain joins TRBV6-5 and TRBJ1-2; no clear D gene. The CDR3 has 14 amino acids. V lost 4 bases to trimming and J lost 7 bases, with 16 bases between them. The germline gives CDR1 MNHEY, CDR2 SVGAGI. The CDR3: CASSSPRVGSGYTF. DNA of the CDR3: TGTGCCAGCAGTTCCCCCCGGGTCGGTAGTGGCTACACCTTC.

This sequence joins TRBV7-2 and TRBJ2-1; TRBD2 matches at 7 bases. The CDR3 is 14 residues long. Germline CDR1 is SGHTA and CDR2 is FQGNSA. J was trimmed by 13 bases and V by 2 bases; bases with no gene match: 11. For the CDR3, the DNA is TGTGCCAGCAGCTTAATCGAGACTAGCCGCTTTCAGTTCTTC. Its translation is CASSLIETSRFQFF.

This chain links TRBV6-5 with TRBJ2-1; 12 bases are shared with TRBD2. Germline V gives CDR1 MNHEY, CDR2 SVGAGI. V shed 4 bases, J shed 8 bases, and the junction held 18 bases outside the gene matches. CDR3 size: 19 residues. In nucleotides, the CDR3 is TGTGCCAGCAGTTCACATACACTAGCGGGGGGCTCTAACCCTCATGAGCAGTTCTTC. Protein sequence: CASSSHTLAGGSNPHEQFF.

V and J are TRBV5-1 and TRBJ2-1, with TRBD2 matching over 12 bases. Germline loops: CDR1 SGHRS, CDR2 YFSETQ. The CDR3 covers 14 residues. Trimming took 6 bases from V and 6 from J; bases not matched to a gene: 4. The DNA of the CDR3 is TGCGCCAGCACCCTAGCGGGGGGGAGCAATGAGCAGTTCTTC. Protein: CASTLAGGSNEQFF.

The chain combines TRBV20-1 with TRBJ2-2; 8 positions match TRBD1. CDR3 size: 15 residues. Germline CDR1 DFQATT, CDR2 SNEGSKA (reference sequence). The junction had 10 bases not matched to a gene; V was cut back by 6 bases and J by 4 bases. In DNA, the CDR3 is TGCAGTGCCAGGACAGGGCCAGGGGCCACCGGGGAGCTGTTTTTT. The encoded protein is CSARTGPGATGELFF.

This clonotype is a singleton in its sample. This chain connects TRBV12-3 or TRBV12-4 to TRBJ1-1; D call uncertain. V was clipped by 4 bases and J by 5 bases, with 11 bases between them. The length of the CDR3 is 13 residues. In DNA form, the CDR3 reads TGTGCCAGCAGTTCCCAACCGAGGACTGAAGCTTTCTTT. This codes for CASSSQPRTEAFF.

A few counts support this clonotype. The rearrangement links TRBV5-1 to TRBJ2-5; 10 bases map to TRBD1. CDR1 and CDR2 (germline): SGHRS, YFSETQ. CDR3 size: 16 residues. The junction had 8 bases not matched to a gene; V was cut back by 2 bases and J by 4 bases. In DNA, the CDR3 is TGCGCCAGCAGCTTCGGTCCGGGACAGGGGACAGAGACCCAGTACTTC. As protein: CASSFGPGQGTETQYF.

The chain combines TRBV4-3 with TRBJ2-7, with 12 bases aligning to TRBD2. From germline, CDR1 is LGHNA and CDR2 YSLEER. This CDR3 comprises 17 residues. V shed 0 bases, J shed 4 bases, and the junction held 7 bases outside the gene matches. CDR3 DNA sequence: TGCGCCAGCAGCCAAGATCTAGGACTAGCGGGGCATTACGAGCAGTACTTC. Translation: CASSQDLGLAGHYEQYF.

In this sample, this clonotype turned up once. The J gene is TRBJ1-2, the V gene TRBV5-6; D perhaps matches TRBD1 (5 bases). Trimming removed 0 bases at V and 8 bases at J, with 17 bases between. CDR1 is SGHDT, CDR2 YYEEEE, per germline. CDR3 size: 15 residues. This CDR3 reads CASSLDRVGGVGYTF. The CDR3 nucleotides read TGTGCCAGCAGCTTGGATCGGGTCGGAGGGGTAGGCTACACCTTC.

This clonotype came up once. The CDR3 DNA follows: TGTGCCAGCAGCTTAGGGGCGGGGCAGGGGAGAGATACGCAGTATTTT. Residues: CASSLGAGQGRDTQYF. The J gene is TRBJ2-3, the V gene TRBV11-3; D may match TRBD1 or TRBD2 (6 bases each). Germline CDR1 reads SGHNT; CDR2 reads YENEEA. Trimming cost V 1 base and J 5 bases, with 16 bases left between them. This CDR3 region has 16 residues.

The V call is TRBV27, the J call TRBJ2-1; TRBD1 might be the D (6 bases). CDR3 size: 19 residues. Germline loops: CDR1 MNHEY, CDR2 SMNVEV (reference sequence). The V gene lost 0 bases and the J gene lost 6 bases, with 24 bases spanning the gap. The CDR3 nucleotides read TGTGCCAGCAGTTTATCCGAGATCGGGACATGGCCGTTACCCAATGAGCAGTTCTTC. Encoded protein: CASSLSEIGTWPLPNEQFF.

The rearrangement uses TRBV3-1 and TRBJ1-6; the D is unclear. The CDR3 covers 14 residues. Trimming left V 6 bases short and J 5 bases short, with 11 bases between. Germline V gene sequence: CDR1 LGHDT, CDR2 YNNKEL (reference sequence). The CDR3 protein is CASSRDFNNSPLHF. The CDR3 bases are TGTGCCAGCAGTCGGGATTTTAATAATTCACCCCTCCACTTT. Full variable domain (outside the CDR3, taken from reference TRBV3-1 and TRBJ1-6): DTAVSQTPKYLVTQMGNDKSIKCEQNLGHDTMYWYKQDSKKFLKIMFSYNNKELIINETVPNRFSPKSPDKAHLNLHINSLELGDSAVYFCASSRDFNNSPLHFGNGTRLTVT.

This clonotype has only a few counts. The chain carries TRBV7-9 and TRBJ2-7; D may be TRBD2 (6 bases). The CDR3 contains 13 residues. V lost 5 bases to trimming and J lost 6 bases, with 14 bases between them. Germline CDR1 is SEHNR and CDR2 is FQNEAQ (reference sequence). Here the CDR3 reads CASSPPGVREQYF. The CDR3, as DNA: TGTGCCAGCAGCCCCCCGGGGGTCCGCGAGCAGTACTTC. Together with reference TRBV7-9 and TRBJ2-7, the CDR3 gives the full variable domain: DTGVSQNPRHKITKRGQNVTFRCDPISEHNRLYWYRQTLGQGPEFLTYFQNEAQLEKSRLLSDRFSAERPKGSFSTLEIQRTEQGDSAMYLCASSPPGVREQYFGPGTRLTVT.

The chain has TRBV6-1 and TRBJ2-3; D not resolved. Looked up from germline, CDR1 is MNHNS and CDR2 is SASEGT. The CDR3 totals 13 residues. V was pared by 10 bases and J by 3 bases, with 14 bases between. The CDR3 DNA reads TGTGCCATCAGACTGGACCAGACAGATACGCAGTATTTT. This encodes CAIRLDQTDTQYF.

The rearrangement links TRBV29-1 to TRBJ1-2; perhaps TRBD1 as D (5 bases). Germline loops: CDR1 SQVTM, CDR2 ANQGSEA. CDR3 size: 11 residues. V lost 7 bases and J lost 6, with 12 bases in between. In nucleotides, the CDR3 is TGCAGCGCCGGGACTGGCAATGGCTACACCTTC. This gives the protein CSAGTGNGYTF.

The table lists this clonotype with a few counts. This CDR3 is CSVDKETQYF. The DNA of the CDR3 is TGCAGCGTAGACAAAGAGACCCAGTACTTC. The chain carries TRBV29-1 and TRBJ2-5; no clear D gene. CDR3 length: 10 amino acids. V was clipped by 6 bases and J by 3 bases, with 5 bases between them. Germline V lookup: CDR1 SQVTM, CDR2 ANQGSEA.

The chain is built from TRBV5-1 and TRBJ2-2; perhaps D is TRBD1 or TRBD2 (5 bases each). The CDR3 totals 15 residues. With 4 bases removed from V and 4 bases from J, the gap between germline ends came to 14 bases. Germline V gene lookup returns CDR1 SGHRS and CDR2 YFSETQ. CDR3 region: CASSPRDLGTGELFF. CDR3 nucleotide sequence: TGCGCCAGCAGCCCGAGGGACCTAGGCACCGGGGAGCTGTTTTTT.

The chain employs TRBV20-1 and TRBJ2-4; 10 bases match TRBD1. The tail of the sequence fits TRBJ2-7 better, so the J call may be wrong. This CDR3 contains 13 residues. CDR1 DFQATT and CDR2 SNEGSKA come from the germline V gene (reference sequence). DNA of the CDR3: TGCAGTGCTACTGCCGGGACAGGGGCCGAGCAGTACTTC. Its translation is CSATAGTGAEQYF.

The chain couples TRBV11-2 to TRBJ2-7; 7 positions agree with TRBD1. The length of the CDR3 is 14 residues. Germline CDR1 reads SGHAT; CDR2 reads FQNNGV. V was pared by 1 base and J by 3 bases, with 3 bases of the junction left unmatched. The CDR3 is CASSLGQGYYEQYF. Written as DNA, the CDR3 is TGTGCCAGCAGCTTAGGACAGGGATACTACGAGCAGTACTTC.

This clonotype was seen ten or more times. The genes are TRBV15 and TRBJ2-1, with TRBD2 identical over 10 bases. The CDR3 runs to 18 residues. Germline lookup yields CDR1 LNHNV and CDR2 YYDKDF (reference sequence). J lost 0 bases, V lost 0 bases, and 5 bases had no gene match. This chain's CDR3 is CATSREGSGRGSYNEQFF. The CDR3 region has the DNA TGTGCCACCAGCAGAGAGGGAAGCGGGAGGGGCTCCTACAATGAGCAGTTCTTC. Full variable domain (outside the CDR3, taken from reference TRBV15 and TRBJ2-1): DAMVIQNPRYQVTQFGKPVTLSCSQTLNHNVMYWYQQKSSQAPKLLFHYYDKDFNNEADTPDNFQSRRPNTSFCFLDIRSPGLGDTAMYLCATSREGSGRGSYNEQFFGPGTRLTVL.

This clonotype appeared a few times. The chain employs TRBV20-1 and TRBJ1-3, with 7 bases identical to TRBD1. Germline values: CDR1 DFQATT, CDR2 SNEGSKA (reference sequence). V was pared by 1 base and J by 5 bases, with 5 bases of the junction left unmatched. CDR3 size: 14 residues. The CDR3 DNA reads as TGCAGTGCTAGAGTAACAGGGGAAAGAAACACCATATATTTT. Translated: CSARVTGERNTIYF.

This sequence joins TRBV7-2 and TRBJ2-3, with TRBD2 matching 8 bases. V dropped 4 bases and J dropped 4; count of bases not matched to a gene: 7. From germline, CDR1 is SGHTA and CDR2 FQGNSA. This CDR3 contains 15 residues. This chain's CDR3 is CASSSRLARSDTQYF. The CDR3 DNA follows: TGTGCCAGCAGCTCCAGACTAGCGCGTTCAGATACGCAGTATTTT.

The chain has TRBV3-1 and TRBJ2-5; D remains ambiguous. The DNA end lines up better with TRBJ2-7; the J call may be wrong. Germline-derived CDR1 and CDR2 are LGHDT and YNNKEL (reference sequence). This CDR3 is 14 amino acids long. This chain's CDR3 is CASNAPLYPYEQYF. CDR3 DNA: TGTGCCAGCAATGCCCCGTTGTACCCTTACGAGCAGTACTTC.

This clonotype was counted many times. The rearrangement joins TRBV20-1 to TRBJ2-7, with unresolved D. This CDR3 spans 12 amino acids. The germline V gene encodes CDR1 DFQATT and CDR2 SNEGSKA (reference sequence). Trimming removed 0 bases at V and 3 bases at J, with 6 bases between. The CDR3 coding sequence is TGCAGTGCTAGAGATGCCGGCTACGAGCAGTACTTC. Its translation is CSARDAGYEQYF.

A few counts support this clonotype. V and J are TRBV2 and TRBJ2-1; D remains ambiguous. The CDR3 spans 15 residues. Deletions cut 4 bases from V and 7 bases from J, with 17 bases between. CDR1 and CDR2 (germline): SNHLY, FYNNEI. CDR3 nucleotides: TGTGCCAGCAGTGTGATCCTAGGGCAGATGAATGAGCAGTTCTTC. Translation: CASSVILGQMNEQFF.

The chain uses TRBV29-1 and TRBJ1-2; no definite D call. Germline V gene lookup returns CDR1 SQVTM and CDR2 ANQGSEA. The CDR3 has 11 residues. Trimming removed 4 bases from V and 8 bases from J, with 11 bases in between. CDR3 region: CSVVGSGGYTF. CDR3 nucleotide sequence: TGCAGCGTTGTGGGGAGTGGAGGCTACACCTTC.

This clonotype came up once. The V call is TRBV4-2, the J call TRBJ1-1, with D unclear. V lost 0 bases, J lost 6 bases, and 17 bases lay in between. This CDR3 spans 16 amino acids. Per the germline V gene, CDR1 is LGHNA and CDR2 is YNFKEQ. CDR3 sequence reads: CASSQDLAGPTAEAFF. In DNA form, the CDR3 reads TGTGCCAGCAGCCAAGATCTGGCAGGCCCAACGGCTGAAGCTTTCTTT.